Sequencing of this T cell receptor (beta chain) was carried out in a study of T cell repertoires in cytomegalovirus infection. Study context: Indicated by public TCR beta signatures were CMV infection and matching HLA type.

The CDR3 totals 15 residues. Per germline, CDR1 MNHEY and CDR2 SVGAGI. Losses at the gene ends were 3 bases for V and 8 bases for J; bases not matched to a gene: 6. Study observations and caveats: Cumulative frequency of public TCR beta families picked out carriers of CMV plus the relevant HLA. Clonotype analysis showed dominance of the ex vivo response by HLA-C-restricted CMV-specific TCR beta clonotypes.

TCRdb re-analysed the reads in MiXCR, keeping a single row per CDR3 protein. The table has some 300,000 distinct CDR3 sequences, about a sixth seen once. This clonotype was counted many times. Its target is not known. The sequenced sample was PBMCs. This clonotype was sampled from a human donor in good health (CMV status not recorded). Some clones in this sample may be carry-over from other donors' samples. The chain employs TRBV6-5 and TRBJ1-4; 10 bases align to TRBD1. The CDR3 DNA reads TGTGCCAGCAGTTATATCGGGACAGGGGAGGAAAAACTGTTTTTT. Translated, it gives CASSYIGTGEEKLFF.